Described below is a single TCR beta chain sequence and its context. Its matching antigen is unknown. The record originates from a study of OX40 agonist ivuxolimab in advanced cancers. Study as a whole: Enrolled patients in dose escalation had cancers that were hepatocellular carcinoma, melanoma, renal cell or head and neck cancer. The study's findings and limits: In the 0.1 to 3.0 mg/kg range, CD4+ and CD8+ blood T cells had expanded clonally by week 6.

CDR1 is GTSNPN, CDR2 SVGIG, per germline (reference sequence). Trimming stripped 3 bases from V and 0 bases from J, with 12 bases between. This CDR3 spans 14 amino acids. The table came from immunoSEQ multiplex PCR; TCRdb's copy has only in-frame clones and leaves some out. The repertoire holds roughly 97,000 clones, with 80% to 90% as singletons. This sample comprised CD4+ or CD8+ T cells sorted from blood, obtained in a trial of the OX40 agonist ivuxolimab. J is TRBJ2-7 and V is TRBV30; D may correspond to TRBD1 or TRBD2 (5 bases each). This receptor was obtained from an adult with an advanced solid tumor such as melanoma, head and neck, liver or kidney cancer. The CDR3 here is CAWRLRDRSYEQYF. The CDR3 nucleotides read TGTGCCTGGAGACTCCGGGACCGCTCCTACGAGCAGTACTTC.